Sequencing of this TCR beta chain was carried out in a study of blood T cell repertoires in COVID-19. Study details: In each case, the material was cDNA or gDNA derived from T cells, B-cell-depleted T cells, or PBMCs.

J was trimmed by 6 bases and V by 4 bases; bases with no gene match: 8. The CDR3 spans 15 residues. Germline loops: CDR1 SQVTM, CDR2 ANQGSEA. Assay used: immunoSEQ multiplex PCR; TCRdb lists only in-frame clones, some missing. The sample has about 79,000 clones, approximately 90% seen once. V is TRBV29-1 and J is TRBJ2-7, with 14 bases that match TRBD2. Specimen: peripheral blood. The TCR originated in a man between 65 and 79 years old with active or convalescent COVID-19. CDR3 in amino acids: CSVARGTSGSGEQYF. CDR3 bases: TGCAGCGTTGCACGTGGGACTAGCGGGAGTGGCGAGCAGTACTTC.